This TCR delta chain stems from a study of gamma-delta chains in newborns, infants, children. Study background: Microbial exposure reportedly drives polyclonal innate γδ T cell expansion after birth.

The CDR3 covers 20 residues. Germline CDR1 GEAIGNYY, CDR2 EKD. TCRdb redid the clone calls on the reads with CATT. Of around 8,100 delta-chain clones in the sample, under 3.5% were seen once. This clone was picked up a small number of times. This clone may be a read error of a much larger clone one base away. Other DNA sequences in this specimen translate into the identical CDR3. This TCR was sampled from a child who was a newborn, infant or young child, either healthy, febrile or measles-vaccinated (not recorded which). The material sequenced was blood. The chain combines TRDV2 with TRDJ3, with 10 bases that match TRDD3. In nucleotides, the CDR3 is TGTGCCTGTGACACCGGGGGATACGGTAGGGGCTCCTGGGACACCCGGCAGATGTTTTTC. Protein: CACDTGGYGRGSWDTRQMFF.